The entry below describes one T cell receptor beta chain. Its specificity is unknown. Germline values: CDR1 SGDLS, CDR2 YYNGEE. This CDR3 has 14 residues. The V end was cut by 0 bases, the J end by 10 bases, with 16 bases between. The investigators amplified TCR beta CDR3 regions from RNA transcripts. HTBI primers drove first-round RT-PCR of the TCR CDR3. One entry per CDR3 protein, called by TCRdb with MiXCR from the multiplex PCR reads. The repertoire holds under 400,000 distinct CDR3 sequences, roughly a fifth seen once, with 50% in the top ten. This sample is part of a study of T cells in Graves' hyperthyroidism and ophthalmopathy. Study-level findings and limits: Ophthalmopathy prediction by the model preceded onset by a median about 6 months.

The V and J genes are TRBV9 and TRBJ1-1; tentative D call: TRBD1 (5 bases). Sequences were obtained from blood. The clonotype comes from a woman in her forties or fifties with Graves' hyperthyroidism. For the CDR3, the DNA is TGTGCCAGCAGCGTAGAGGGAGGGGCAGGGCGAGCTTTCTTT. Its protein is CASSVEGGAGRAFF.